The source of this T cell receptor (beta chain) is a study of T cell responses to AZD1222 COVID-19 vaccine (TCRdb year 2021). Some background on the complete study: AZD1222 recipients whose second dose came at about 4 weeks and those whose second dose came at about 12 weeks were combined into one group, since spike-specific TCR depth and breadth did not differ between the two schedules. A total of around 240 trial participants underwent TCR sequencing, of whom roughly 210 received two doses of AZD1222 and around 26 received two doses of the MenACWY control vaccine. Enrollment into the trials was organized by age into subgroups of 18-55, 56-69 and 70-plus years, and those subgroups contained approximately 150, 30 and 60 TCR-sequenced participants, respectively.

The full study reports these points: Because no day 14 peak-response samples were available, repertoires were characterized only after the peak T cell response. Conclusions about previously exposed vaccinees were limited because only six AZD1222 recipients were SARS-CoV-2 seropositive at baseline. In the small 56-69-year group, the increase in depth fell short of significance, most likely because of low power. The vaccine-associated CD4 TCRs covered the entire spike protein, and the dominant responses fell in regions 160-218 and 743-854. Participants were mostly white British and included more females than males, and it was suggested by the authors that clonal diversity may have been underestimated. After two AZD1222 doses, spike-specific TCR breadth and depth were significantly higher than at day 0 and than in MenACWY recipients. Epitopes outside the regions mutated in the B.1.351 and B.1.1.7 variants were reportedly recognized by nearly half of the unique spike-specific TCRs.

Germline trimming: 0 bases from V, 1 base from J; junction bases outside gene matches: 1. There are 17 amino acids in the CDR3, from cysteine to phenylalanine inclusive. Only CDR3 DNA remains: 51 bases, in frame from the first base. Taken from the germline V gene, the CDR1 and CDR2 loops are SGHDT and YYEEEE. The time point label, as the study defines it: baseline before first vaccination. Vaccinee samples came from UK trials COV001 and COV002, including a single-blind randomized controlled phase 2/3 trial of AZD1222 (ChAdOx1 nCoV-19) in healthy adults. For TCRbeta chain sequencing, PBMC samples were collected from trial participants at day 0 and at day 28 after the second dose. The CDR3 regions of human TCRbeta chains were analyzed by immunosequencing. On the study's bioinformatics: TCRs in the repertoires were matched against a reference library of SARS-CoV-2-specific TCRs that had been generated with the MIRA antigen-specificity platform. Breadth was defined as the fraction of unique TCRs that were SARS-CoV-2-associated. Depth was defined as the fraction of total T cells that were SARS-CoV-2-associated. Using the MIRA data, every spike-specific TCR was mapped to the spike region that the TCR reacted to and assigned to either a CD4 or a CD8 class. Log10-transformed breadth and depth values were compared by one-way ANOVA with Sidak's multiple comparisons tests. The table comes from immuneACCESS by way of TCRdb, which keeps in-frame sequences with V and J called. Part of the clones is missing from these tables; in studies checked, under half for an unresolved V gene and the rest for unknown reasons. V and J calls and clone size are those listed in that table; D and trimming were worked out from the DNA. Here the sample has 75,000 to 95,000 clones; roughly 85% occur a single time. About 12% of the sample rests with the top ten.

This clone appeared a single time. What this receptor recognizes is not known. Qualities for individual bases were not recorded, and no much larger clone is one base off. This sequence was found in an adult in good health. The specimen was peripheral blood, collected on day 0 of AZD1222 vaccination. The rearranged chain carries TRBV5-6 and TRBJ2-2; 12 bases in the middle match TRBD2. CDR3 reads: CASSLVTSGGNTGELFF. The DNA sequence follows: TGTGCCAGCAGCTTGGTGACTAGCGGGGGGAACACCGGGGAGCTGTTTTTT.